The 18 T cell receptor beta chains presented below share a single source sample, sequenced in a study of early T cells in non-severe SARS-CoV-2 infection. TCRdb called the 5' RACE reads again in MiXCR, with one record for every CDR3 protein. The sample shows about 60,000 distinct CDR3 sequences, 9.5% to 15% of them seen only once. Sequencing was performed on whole blood. The origin of the receptors is an adult who was a healthcare worker with PCR-confirmed SARS-CoV-2 infection or an uninfected control (not recorded which).

This clonotype was recorded many times. The chain has TRBV2 and TRBJ2-3, with a possible D match to TRBD2 (6 bases). The length of the CDR3 is 14 residues. Per germline, CDR1 SNHLY and CDR2 FYNNEI. V dropped 6 bases and J dropped 0 bases, with 10 bases sitting between them. The CDR3 sequence is CASSRTTSTDTQYF. In nucleotides, the CDR3 is TGTGCCAGCAGCCGGACTACGAGCACAGATACGCAGTATTTT.

This clonotype has a handful of counts. The V call is TRBV4-3, the J call TRBJ1-1; D possibly corresponds to TRBD1 (6 bases). This CDR3 spans 13 amino acids. V lost 8 bases to trimming and J lost 5 bases, with 15 bases between them. Germline-derived CDR1 and CDR2 are LGHNA and YSLEER. This chain's CDR3 is CASGRQRGTEAFF. As DNA, the CDR3 is TGCGCCAGCGGGCGACAGAGGGGGACTGAAGCTTTCTTT.

Ten or more counts support this clonotype. The rearrangement joins TRBV12-3 or TRBV12-4 to TRBJ2-3; D gene uncertain. V dropped 6 bases and J dropped 1 base, with 5 bases sitting between them. The length of the CDR3 is 12 residues. The DNA of the CDR3 is TGTGCCAGCAGACTCCGCACAGATACGCAGTATTTT. Translated, it gives CASRLRTDTQYF.

The chain employs TRBV15 and TRBJ2-7; a weak D match, TRBD2 (5 bases). This CDR3 is built from 15 residues. Germline CDR1 reads LNHNV; CDR2 reads YYDKDF (reference sequence). The ends were cut back, 1 base at V and 3 bases at J, with 13 bases in the middle. The CDR3 sequence: CATSRAGSWGYEQYF. Written as DNA, the CDR3 is TGTGCCACCAGCAGAGCGGGAAGCTGGGGCTACGAGCAGTACTTC.

The genes are TRBV7-2 and TRBJ2-1; 8 bases agree with TRBD1. Unmatched junction bases numbered 3, after V lost 3 bases and J lost 8 bases. The CDR3 runs to 13 residues. Germline-derived CDR1 and CDR2 are SGHTA and FQGNSA. The CDR3 DNA reads as TGTGCCAGCAGCTTGGGGACAGGCGATGAGCAGTTCTTC. Amino acids: CASSLGTGDEQFF.

This clonotype showed up many times. V is TRBV5-4 and J is TRBJ1-1; 7 bases align to TRBD1. V was clipped by 2 bases and J by 3 bases; unmatched bases: 7. CDR3 length: 15 residues. The germline V gene has CDR1 SGHNT and CDR2 YYREEE (reference sequence). CDR3 DNA: TGTGCCAGCAGCTTTGGAGGGGGCGCTTACACTGAAGCTTTCTTT. This sequence encodes CASSFGGGAYTEAFF.

This clonotype was detected many times. The chain is built from TRBV11-2 and TRBJ1-1; possible D gene TRBD1, 5 bases. The germline CDR1 and CDR2 sequences are SGHAT and FQNNGV. The CDR3 is 14 amino acids. The V end lost 0 bases, the J end lost 14 bases, and 19 bases lay between the germline ends. CDR3 nucleotide sequence: TGTGCCAGCAGCTTAGATTTCGGGACGGGGTGGAAATTCTTT. Protein: CASSLDFGTGWKFF.

This clonotype came up many times. This chain links TRBV7-6 with TRBJ1-1, with 8 positions matching TRBD1. V was pared by 6 bases and J by 3 bases, with 0 bases of the junction left unmatched. This CDR3 comprises 12 residues. Germline assignment: CDR1 SGHVS and CDR2 FNYEAQ. The CDR3 here is CASRTGDTEAFF. The CDR3 DNA sequence: TGTGCCAGCAGGACAGGGGACACTGAAGCTTTCTTT. The full variable domain, its missing parts supplied by reference TRBV7-6 and TRBJ1-1, is GAGVSQSPRYKVTKRGQDVALRCDPISGHVSLYWYRQALGQGPEFLTYFNYEAQQDKSGLPNDRFSAERPEGSISTLTIQRTEQRDSAMYRCASRTGDTEAFFGQGTRLTVV.

The V gene is TRBV10-1, the J gene TRBJ2-1, with D maybe TRBD1 (6 bases). Germline-derived CDR1 and CDR2 are WNHNN and SYGVQD (reference sequence). The CDR3 totals 19 residues. V lost 4 bases and J 0 bases, leaving 22 bases between the germline ends. The CDR3 protein is CASSGLKPGHPSSYNEQFF. The CDR3 DNA reads as TGCGCCAGCAGTGGTCTGAAACCGGGACACCCGAGCTCCTACAATGAGCAGTTCTTC.

The chain couples TRBV7-2 to TRBJ1-2; TRBD1 might be the D (5 bases). The germline V and J ends were trimmed by 8 bases and 4 bases, with 17 bases remaining between them. Germline-derived CDR1 and CDR2 are SGHTA and FQGNSA. The CDR3 is 14 residues long. CDR3: CASGVITGFYGYTF. CDR3 in DNA: TGTGCCAGCGGAGTAATTACAGGATTCTATGGCTACACCTTC. Full variable domain (rest looked up from reference TRBV7-2 and TRBJ1-2): GAGVSQSPSNKVTEKGKDVELRCDPISGHTALYWYRQSLGQGLEFLIYFQGNSAPDKSGLPSDRFSAERTGGSVSTLTIQRTQQEDSAVYLCASGVITGFYGYTFGSGTRLTVV.

This clonotype has only a few counts. This chain links TRBV9 with TRBJ2-1; D not resolved. Deletions cut 4 bases from V and 1 base from J, with 9 bases between. The CDR3 extends over 14 amino acids. Germline V gene lookup returns CDR1 SGDLS and CDR2 YYNGEE. The chain's CDR3 is CASSLIGSYNEQFF. The CDR3, as DNA: TGTGCCAGCAGCCTAATTGGGTCCTACAATGAGCAGTTCTTC. The variable domain in full, with the rest retrieved from reference TRBV9 and TRBJ2-1, is DSGVTQTPKHLITATGQRVTLRCSPRSGDLSVYWYQQSLDQGLQFLIQYYNGEERAKGNILERFSAQQFPDLHSELNLSSLELGDSALYFCASSLIGSYNEQFFGPGTRLTVL.

This clonotype was counted many times. This chain joins TRBV2 and TRBJ1-1; no reliable D call. Trimming removed 4 bases from V and 5 bases from J, with 11 bases in between. CDR1 SNHLY and CDR2 FYNNEI come from the germline V gene. The CDR3 consists of 13 residues. In DNA, the CDR3 is TGTGCCAGCAGTGGTGGCGGGCATACTGAAGCTTTCTTT. This encodes CASSGGGHTEAFF.

The rearrangement uses TRBV7-9 and TRBJ2-2; D is undetermined. V lost 5 bases, J lost 4 bases, and 14 bases lay in between. The germline V gene has CDR1 SEHNR and CDR2 FQNEAQ (reference sequence). This CDR3 has 15 amino acids. Here the CDR3 reads CASSRDGLSTGELFF. Written as DNA, the CDR3 is TGTGCCAGCAGCCGCGACGGTCTGAGCACCGGGGAGCTGTTTTTT. Complete variable domain (other parts from reference TRBV7-9 and TRBJ2-2): DTGVSQNPRHKITKRGQNVTFRCDPISEHNRLYWYRQTLGQGPEFLTYFQNEAQLEKSRLLSDRFSAERPKGSFSTLEIQRTEQGDSAMYLCASSRDGLSTGELFFGEGSRLTVL.

This clonotype has a count of ten or more. V and J are TRBV5-5 and TRBJ1-2; TRBD1 is a possible D gene (6 bases). Trimming took off 4 bases at V and 4 bases at J, with 11 bases between the two ends. Germline loops: CDR1 SGHKS, CDR2 YYEKEE (reference sequence). The CDR3 has 13 residues. In DNA, the CDR3 is TGTGCCAGCAGCGCCGGGACATCCTATGGCTACACCTTC. It encodes CASSAGTSYGYTF.

There are a few counts of this clonotype. The rearrangement uses TRBV6-6 and TRBJ1-1; 8 positions agree with TRBD1. The germline CDR1 and CDR2 sequences are MNHNY and SVGAGI (reference sequence). This CDR3 has 17 residues. Trimming took 6 bases from V and 4 from J; bases not matched to a gene: 16. The CDR3 sequence: CASSYRGRGQWGTEAFF. For the CDR3, the DNA is TGTGCCAGCAGCTATAGGGGCAGGGGGCAATGGGGCACTGAAGCTTTCTTT.

V is TRBV29-1 and J is TRBJ2-1, with D hard to call. Germline V CDR1 and CDR2: SQVTM, ANQGSEA. The ends were cut back, 7 bases at V and 2 bases at J, with 3 bases in the middle. CDR3 size: 10 residues. The CDR3 here is CSGAYNEQFF. CDR3 sequence (DNA): TGCAGCGGCGCCTACAATGAGCAGTTCTTC.

V is TRBV6-2 or TRBV6-3 and J is TRBJ2-1; 13 nucleotides align to TRBD2. CDR1 is MNHEY, CDR2 SVGEGT, per germline. V shed 6 bases and J 6 bases; nucleotides not matched to a gene: 8. This CDR3 is 16 amino acids long. CDR3 loop: CASSRGLAGPPNEQFF. The CDR3 DNA reads TGTGCCAGCAGCCGGGGACTAGCGGGACCCCCCAATGAGCAGTTCTTC.

The table lists this clonotype with many counts. The rearrangement links TRBV11-2 to TRBJ1-1, with TRBD1 matching over 8 bases. This CDR3 spans 14 amino acids. Germline values: CDR1 SGHAT, CDR2 FQNNGV. The ends lost 4 bases at V and 8 bases at J; junction bases unmatched: 9. The CDR3: CASSSGQGKSEAFF. DNA of the CDR3: TGTGCCAGCAGCTCCGGACAGGGTAAATCCGAAGCTTTCTTT.